This is a list of T cell receptor beta chains from one sample in a study of blood T cell repertoires in COVID-19. Libraries were prepared by immunoSEQ multiplex PCR; TCRdb keeps only in-frame clonotypes and omits some of them. The table records around 140,000 clones, around 80% of them present only once. The sample was PBMCs or T cells enriched from blood (not recorded which). These receptor sequences come from a woman aged 45-59 years who had recovered from COVID-19. CDR3s include the opening cysteine and the closing phenylalanine or tryptophan. A D gene is named only where the DNA matches it firmly. Where a row states a size, it is once, few, many or the class of an expanded clone; other rows omit it.

j_call d_call clone_size v_call cdr3_nt cdr3_aa
TRBJ2-7 NA once TRBV7-9 TGTGCCAGCAGCTTACGGGCGGGAATTTACGAGCAGTACTTC CASSLRAGIYEQYF
TRBJ2-3 NA once TRBV4-1 TGCGCCAGCAGCCAAATTTCCGGGGTTGGCACAGATACGCAGTATTTT CASSQISGVGTDTQYF
TRBJ2-5 TRBD2 NA TRBV9 TGTGCCAGCAGCCCCGGACTAGCGGGTCAAGAGACCCAGTACTTC CASSPGLAGQETQYF
TRBJ1-1 TRBD1 NA TRBV11-3 TGTGCCAGCAGCAACGGACAGGGAGACACTGAAGCTTTCTTT CASSNGQGDTEAFF
TRBJ1-4 NA NA TRBV7-9 TGTGCCAGCAGCTCCTTAGGGGAGGGACCAACTAATGAAAAACTGTTTTTT CASSSLGEGPTNEKLFF
TRBJ1-5 NA NA TRBV28 TGTGCCAGCAGTCCGGGACTTCTAAGCCATCAGCCCCAGCATTTT CASSPGLLSHQPQHF
TRBJ1-2 NA few TRBV7-3 TGTGCCAGCAGCTTGGGCCCGGGAGACTATGGCTACACCTTC CASSLGPGDYGYTF
TRBJ2-3 TRBD2 few TRBV6-4 TGTGCCAGCAGCGGGACTAGCGGGGGCGGAGATACGCAGTATTTT CASSGTSGGGDTQYF
TRBJ2-1 NA NA TRBV5-4 TGTGCCAGCAGCTTGAGAGTAGAGTCTATTGAGCAGTTCTTC CASSLRVESIEQFF
TRBJ1-4 NA NA TRBV5-1 TGCGCCAGCAGCTTGGCGGCAGGGATAGGGGAAAAACTGTTTTTT CASSLAAGIGEKLFF
TRBJ2-1 NA NA TRBV12-5 TGTGCTAGTGCTGGACAGTACAATGAGCAGTTCTTC CASAGQYNEQFF
TRBJ1-6 NA NA TRBV25-1 TGTGCCAGCAGTGAACCCAAGAGCTCCTATAATTCACCCCTCCACTTT CASSEPKSSYNSPLHF
TRBJ1-5 NA NA TRBV7-9 TGTGCCAGCAGCTTAACAGGTGCGGGGGATCAGCCCCAGCATTTT CASSLTGAGDQPQHF
TRBJ2-1 NA NA TRBV10-3 TGTGCCATCAGTGAACAGGCCTTCTCCTACAATGAGCAGTTCTTC CAISEQAFSYNEQFF
TRBJ2-2 NA NA TRBV6-5 TGTGCCAGCAGTCCGGGATCTCGAAGGGAGCTGTTTTTT CASSPGSRRELFF
TRBJ2-3 NA NA TRBV28 TGTGCCAGCAGCCTCAACAGGAGGGGCACAGATACGCAGTATTTT CASSLNRRGTDTQYF
TRBJ2-5 NA NA TRBV5-4 TGTGCCAGCAGCCACGAGTCCCTCCAAGAGACCCAGTACTTC CASSHESLQETQYF
TRBJ1-4 NA NA TRBV7-7 TGTGCCAGCAGCTTACGGAGTAATGAAAAACTGTTTTTT CASSLRSNEKLFF
TRBJ1-5 TRBD1 NA TRBV19 TGTGCCAGTAGTATAGTGGGGACAGGGGGGCGTCAGCCCCAGCATTTT CASSIVGTGGRQPQHF
TRBJ1-4 NA NA TRBV30 TGTGCCTGGAGCAGGGGTAGAGGCGATGAAAAACTGTTTTTT CAWSRGRGDEKLFF
TRBJ1-2 NA few TRBV28 TGTGCCAGCATGTCGGGAAACTATGGCTACACCTTC CASMSGNYGYTF
TRBJ1-2 NA few TRBV3-1/TRBV3-2 TGTGCCAGCAGCCAGGGCTTCGACTACACCTTC CASSQGFDYTF
TRBJ2-7 TRBD2 NA TRBV27 TGTGCCAGCAGGAGAAGCGGGGCCGGGGCCTACGAGCAGTACTTC CASRRSGAGAYEQYF
TRBJ1-4 TRBD1 NA TRBV2 TGTGCCAGCGCGGTGGGACAGGGGGGGAAACTGTTTTTT CASAVGQGGKLFF
TRBJ1-2 TRBD1 NA TRBV3-1/TRBV3-2 TGTGCCAGCAGCCACCTGGGACAGTCCTATGGCTACACCTTC CASSHLGQSYGYTF
TRBJ1-2 NA many TRBV19 TGTGCCAGTAAAGGTTCGGGGGGCGTAGGTGGCTACACCTTC CASKGSGGVGGYTF
TRBJ2-3 NA NA TRBV5-5 TGTGCCAGCAGCTCAGGACTGAACACAGATACGCAGTATTTT CASSSGLNTDTQYF
TRBJ1-1 TRBD1 NA TRBV12-3/TRBV12-4 TGTGCCAGCACCACAGGGGGCGGGACTGAAGCTTTCTTT CASTTGGGTEAFF
TRBJ1-6 NA NA TRBV7-8 TGTGCCAGCAGCTTAGCGTCGGAGGGTTCACCCCTCCACTTT CASSLASEGSPLHF
TRBJ1-2 NA many TRBV7-9 TGTGCCAGCAGCTTACGTTCGGATGGCTACACCTTC CASSLRSDGYTF
TRBJ1-1 TRBD1 NA TRBV5-1 TGCGCCAGCAGCACGGGGACAGGCGGCACTGAAGCTTTCTTT CASSTGTGGTEAFF
TRBJ2-3 NA once TRBV5-1 TGCGCCAGCAGCTTGTCGGTAGATACGCAGTATTTT CASSLSVDTQYF
TRBJ2-7 TRBD1 many TRBV19 TGTGCCAGTAGTACGACAGGGTCCTACGAGCAGTACTTC CASSTTGSYEQYF
TRBJ1-2 TRBD1 NA TRBV28 TGTGCCAGCAGTAACCGGGACAGCTACTATGGCTACACCTTC CASSNRDSYYGYTF
TRBJ1-6 NA NA TRBV5-1 TGCGCCAGCAGCTTTGAACCCCCAGGGGCAAGCTCCTATAATTCACCCCTCCACTTT CASSFEPPGASSYNSPLHF
TRBJ2-1 TRBD2 few TRBV19 TGTGCCAGTAGTTCCCGTGACGGACTAGACGGGTTCTTC CASSSRDGLDGFF
TRBJ1-1 NA NA TRBV7-9 TGTGCCAGCAGCCCGGGTGGAGGCTCGAACACTGAAGCTTTCTTT CASSPGGGSNTEAFF
TRBJ1-2 NA few TRBV11-1 TGTGCCAGCAGCTCCAACAGGGTAGGAGGCTACACCTTC CASSSNRVGGYTF
TRBJ1-3 NA few TRBV4-1 TGCGCCAGCAGCCACCCTCAGGCGTTAGGGGCCGGAAACACCATATATTTT CASSHPQALGAGNTIYF
TRBJ1-2 TRBD1 NA TRBV5-1 TGCGCCAGCAGCTTCAACCCGGGACAGGGGGCGGGAGGCTACACCTTC CASSFNPGQGAGGYTF
TRBJ2-1 NA NA TRBV19 TGTGCCAGTAGTCCTCAGGGGTACAATGAGCAGTTCTTC CASSPQGYNEQFF
TRBJ1-1 NA NA TRBV6-5 TGTGCCAGCAGTTACCTGGACAGTAGACTTGAAGCTTTCTTT CASSYLDSRLEAFF
TRBJ1-2 TRBD1 NA TRBV14 TGTGCCAGCAGCCAAGATATAACAGGGGGGAACTATGGCTACACCTTC CASSQDITGGNYGYTF
TRBJ2-2 TRBD1 NA TRBV9 TGTGCCAGCAGCGTCAGGGGGCACACCGGGGAGCTGTTTTTT CASSVRGHTGELFF
TRBJ1-3 NA NA TRBV7-2 TGTGCCAGCAGCTTAGGACCCGGGGGGTCAGGAAACACCATATATTTT CASSLGPGGSGNTIYF
TRBJ2-4 TRBD1 NA TRBV29-1 TGCAGCGTTGGGAAGGGGACAGGGGGAGCCAAAAACATTCAGTACTTC CSVGKGTGGAKNIQYF
TRBJ2-7 TRBD1 NA TRBV27 TGTGCCACCGCGCTCGGACAGGGGGTGGGAGAGCAGTACTTC CATALGQGVGEQYF
TRBJ1-1 NA NA TRBV12-3/TRBV12-4 TGTGCCAGCAGGAGTTTACGAGTTGAAGCTTTCTTT CASRSLRVEAFF
TRBJ1-1 NA NA TRBV7-9 TGTGCCAGCAGCTCCAGTGCGAACACTGAAGCTTTCTTT CASSSSANTEAFF
TRBJ2-2 NA NA TRBV25-1 TGTGCCAGCAGTGACCCCAGGACAACGAACACCGGGGAGCTGTTTTTT CASSDPRTTNTGELFF
TRBJ1-3 NA few TRBV7-2 TGTGCCAGCAGCTCTAGCACCACAGGGAGCTCTGGAAACACCATATATTTT CASSSSTTGSSGNTIYF
TRBJ1-2 NA NA TRBV3-1/TRBV3-2 TGTGCCAGCAGCCAAGGGCAGGATTACAACTATGGCTACACCTTC CASSQGQDYNYGYTF
TRBJ1-6 NA NA TRBV6-5 TGTGCCAGCAGTTATTACAGGGATGATTCACCCCTCCACTTT CASSYYRDDSPLHF
TRBJ2-7 TRBD1 NA TRBV28 TGTGCCAGCAGTAGTGGGACAGTTGAGCAGTACTTC CASSSGTVEQYF
TRBJ2-3 TRBD1 NA TRBV5-4 TGTGCCAGCAGACCTAGGGACAGCAGAGACACAGATACGCAGTATTTT CASRPRDSRDTDTQYF